The subject of this entry is one T cell receptor beta chain. With a much larger clone just one base away, this may be a read error. This sample is part of a study of T cells in Graves' hyperthyroidism and ophthalmopathy. It was RNA transcripts that yielded the amplified TCR beta CDR3 regions. The TCR CDR3 first-round RT-PCR relied on the HTBI primer set. MiXCR, applied by TCRdb to the multiplex PCR reads, yields one record per CDR3 protein. This sample has about 840,000 distinct CDR3 sequences, with about 38% found just once. CDR1 and CDR2 from the germline V gene are SGHRS and YFSETQ. This CDR3 is 14 amino acids long.

The TCR sequence derives from a man younger than 35 with Graves' hyperthyroidism. Sequencing input: blood. This chain uses TRBV5-1 with TRBJ1-2; tentatively, D is TRBD1 (6 bases). Here the CDR3 reads CANSSWTEGYGYTF. The DNA for the CDR3 is TGCGCCAACAGCTCCTGGACAGAAGGCTATGGCTACACCTTC.